These T cell receptor beta chains were read from a single sample in a study of PD-L1 blockade in urothelial cancer. Measured with immunoSEQ multiplex PCR; TCRdb has only the in-frame clones, and not every one. Of around 87,000 clones listed, roughly 83% are singletons. The sample here was PBMCs, taken around atezolizumab (anti-PD-L1) treatment. The source of these receptors is a man between 65 and 80 years old with urothelial cancer. CDR3s include the opening cysteine and the closing phenylalanine or tryptophan. D genes are given only for firm matches. Clone size is not always given. Where it is, it says once, few, many or a class for expanded clones.

d_call j_call v_call clone_size cdr3_nt cdr3_aa
TRBD1 TRBJ2-3 TRBV4-3 NA TGCGCCAGCAGCCAAGATCTGGTGAGGACAGGGCTCGCAGATACGCAGTATTTT CASSQDLVRTGLADTQYF
TRBD1 TRBJ1-1 TRBV5-6 NA TGTGCCAGCAGTTTGAGACAGGGTCTGAACACTGAAGCTTTCTTT CASSLRQGLNTEAFF
NA TRBJ1-2 TRBV4-2 few TGTGCCAGCAGCCAAGATTCCGGGATCGGTGGCTACACCTTC CASSQDSGIGGYTF
NA TRBJ1-2 TRBV6-6 NA TGTGCCAGCACCTCGGACATGGACTATGGCTACACCTTC CASTSDMDYGYTF
NA TRBJ1-1 TRBV11-2 NA TGTGCCAGCAGCTTAGCGGGGTCCCTCGAAGCTTTCTTT CASSLAGSLEAFF
TRBD1 TRBJ2-2 TRBV19 NA TGTGCCAGTAGGGGACAGTGGAACACCGGGGAGCTGTTTTTT CASRGQWNTGELFF
NA TRBJ1-1 TRBV5-1 NA TGCGCCAGCAGCTTGGACGGGATTAACACTGAAGCTTTCTTT CASSLDGINTEAFF
TRBD1 TRBJ2-7 TRBV28 NA TGTGCCAGCAGTTCCTTCGGACAGGGGAGTGGGTACGAGCAGTACTTC CASSSFGQGSGYEQYF
NA TRBJ2-7 TRBV5-4 NA TGTGCCAGCAGCTTGGCAGGGATCGAGCAGTACTTC CASSLAGIEQYF
NA TRBJ2-5 TRBV7-9 NA TGTGCCAGCAGCCTCCACAGGGAGACCCAGTACTTC CASSLHRETQYF
TRBD2 TRBJ2-7 TRBV5-6 NA TGTGCCAGCACTACCCTAGCGGGAGCATTGGGCGAGCAGTACTTC CASTTLAGALGEQYF
TRBD1 TRBJ1-4 TRBV25-1 NA TGTGCCAGCAGTCCGACCGGGACAGGGGTTGGAAAACTGTTTTTT CASSPTGTGVGKLFF
NA TRBJ1-6 TRBV7-2 few TGTGCCAGCAGCTTATACAGGGTTGCTAGTTCACCCCTCCACTTT CASSLYRVASSPLHF
NA TRBJ2-1 TRBV19 NA TGTGCCAGTAGTATAGCTGCGGGGCTCGATGAGCAGTTCTTC CASSIAAGLDEQFF
TRBD2 TRBJ2-3 TRBV10-2 NA TGCGCCAGCAGCTACACTAGCGGTGGGACAGATACGCAGTATTTT CASSYTSGGTDTQYF
TRBD1 TRBJ2-5 TRBV5-4 NA TGTGCCAGCAGCTTGGGGGGACAGGGTGGGGAGACCCAGTACTTC CASSLGGQGGETQYF
TRBD1 TRBJ1-4 TRBV7-8 NA TGTGCCAGCAGCTTAGCGTCAGGCGACAGGGCGGATGAAAAACTGTTTTTT CASSLASGDRADEKLFF
TRBD2 TRBJ2-5 TRBV4-1 NA TGCGCCAGCAGCCAAGAGCCTAGCGGGGGTGAGACCCAGTACTTC CASSQEPSGGETQYF
TRBD1 TRBJ1-2 TRBV5-4 NA TGTGCCAGCAGCCCGGACAGGGTCAGCTATGGCTACACCTTC CASSPDRVSYGYTF
NA TRBJ1-5 TRBV5-1 NA TGCGCCAGCAGCTTGGTGCAGGGACTCAATCAGCCCCAGCATTTT CASSLVQGLNQPQHF
NA TRBJ1-1 TRBV6-5 NA TGTGCCAGCAGCTGGACAGTCCTGAACACTGAAGCTTTCTTT CASSWTVLNTEAFF
NA TRBJ2-1 TRBV4-1 NA TGCGCCAGCAGCCAAGCGGCACTAACTTTCTACAATGAGCAGTTCTTC CASSQAALTFYNEQFF
NA TRBJ2-5 TRBV5-1 NA TGCGCCAGCAGTCCTACGGGGATTTCTCGGGAGACCCAGTACTTC CASSPTGISRETQYF
TRBD2 TRBJ2-7 TRBV18 NA TGTGCCAGCTCACCGGGACTAGCGCTCGAGCAGTACTTC CASSPGLALEQYF
NA TRBJ1-5 TRBV19 once TGTGCCAGTAGTAAAGGATGGGAGAGCAATCAGCCCCAGCATTTT CASSKGWESNQPQHF
NA TRBJ1-2 TRBV9 few TGTGCCAGCAGCTCTTACCCGGGAGCTGGCTATGGCTACACCTTC CASSSYPGAGYGYTF
TRBD2 TRBJ2-1 TRBV6-5 NA TGTGCCAGCAGTAAACAGCGGGGCCACTACAATGAGCAGTTCTTC CASSKQRGHYNEQFF
TRBD1 TRBJ2-5 TRBV5-1 NA TGCGCCAGCAGCTTGCAACCTCAGGGGGCTCAAGAGACCCAGTACTTC CASSLQPQGAQETQYF
TRBD1 TRBJ1-2 TRBV6-5 NA TGTGCCAGCAGTTATCAGGGGGCGACTAACTATGGCTACACCTTC CASSYQGATNYGYTF
NA TRBJ2-3 TRBV6-4 few TGTGCCAGCAGTAGAACCGGGACTAGCACAGATACGCAGTATTTT CASSRTGTSTDTQYF
TRBD1 TRBJ1-4 TRBV6-1 once TGTGCCAGCAGTGATTTGAGACAGGGTTCTACAACTAATGAAAAACTGTTTTTT CASSDLRQGSTTNEKLFF
NA TRBJ1-1 TRBV14 NA TGTGCCAGCAGACGATTAGGGGAGGGGGAGAACACTGAAGCTTTCTTT CASRRLGEGENTEAFF
NA TRBJ1-2 TRBV2 NA TGTGCCAGCAGTACCGGACAGCTCTATGGCTACACCTTC CASSTGQLYGYTF
TRBD1 TRBJ1-6 TRBV4-1 NA TGCGCCAGCAGCCAAAGACAGGGAGCAAATTCACCCCTCCACTTT CASSQRQGANSPLHF
NA TRBJ2-1 TRBV27 NA TGTGCCAGCAGTTTGAAGACTAGCTCCTACAATGAGCAGTTCTTC CASSLKTSSYNEQFF
TRBD1 TRBJ1-5 TRBV7-2 few TGTGCCAGCAGCTTAGAGGCAGGGGGCTTCAATCAGCCCCAGCATTTT CASSLEAGGFNQPQHF
NA TRBJ1-2 TRBV28 once TGTGCCATAAAACCCGGGACTCTGATGAGTGGCTACACCTTC CAIKPGTLMSGYTF
TRBD2 TRBJ2-7 TRBV4-3 NA TGCGCCAGCAGCCAAGATCCGGGAGGGAGATACGAGCAGTACTTC CASSQDPGGRYEQYF
NA TRBJ1-2 TRBV5-1 NA TGCGCCAGCAGCCAGGGCGGCAGGGTCTATGGCTACACCTTC CASSQGGRVYGYTF
NA TRBJ1-1 TRBV9 NA TGTGCCAGCAGCGTAGAACAGGTTCCTACGGACACTGAAGCTTTCTTT CASSVEQVPTDTEAFF
TRBD1 TRBJ2-1 TRBV5-6 NA TGTGCCAGCAGCCCTGACAGGGTTGGAAGGTACAATGAGCAGTTCTTC CASSPDRVGRYNEQFF
NA TRBJ2-3 TRBV5-1 NA TGCGCCAGCAGCTCGGATCTGCCAGGGGATACGCAGTATTTT CASSSDLPGDTQYF
NA TRBJ1-6 TRBV2 NA TGTGCCAGCAGTCCTCCAAATGCGCCCCTCCACTTT CASSPPNAPLHF
NA TRBJ1-5 TRBV19 NA TGTGCCAGTAGTATAGCCTCAGGGTCCTATAGCAATCAGCCCCAGCATTTT CASSIASGSYSNQPQHF
TRBD2 TRBJ2-1 TRBV14 NA TGTGCCAGCAGCCAAGAAAGCGGGAGTTGGAATGAGCAGTTCTTC CASSQESGSWNEQFF
NA TRBJ2-7 TRBV4-1 NA TGCGCCAGCAGCCGAGACCAGATTACCTACGAGCAGTACTTC CASSRDQITYEQYF
NA TRBJ1-2 TRBV28 NA TGTGCCAGCAGTTTACCGAGGGCTCACTATGGCTACACCTTC CASSLPRAHYGYTF
NA TRBJ2-7 TRBV9 NA TGTGCCAGCAGCTCGGGACTCATTTCCTACGAGCAGTACTTC CASSSGLISYEQYF
NA TRBJ1-1 TRBV6-5 NA TGTGCCAGCAGTTACGGGAGGGGTATGAACACTGAAGCTTTCTTT CASSYGRGMNTEAFF
TRBD1 TRBJ2-7 TRBV9 NA TGTGCCAGCAGCGCCCGACAGGGCTCTACCTACGAGCAGTACTTC CASSARQGSTYEQYF
TRBD2 TRBJ2-1 TRBV7-6 NA TGTGCCAGCAGCTTACAAGGACTAGATACTGAGCAGTTCTTC CASSLQGLDTEQFF
TRBD1 TRBJ1-2 TRBV5-4 NA TGTGCCAGCACCTCAGCTTTTATGACAGGGACCTATGGCTACACCTTC CASTSAFMTGTYGYTF
NA TRBJ2-3 TRBV27 NA TGTGCCAGCAGTGCCACAGGAGTGGGGACAGATACGCAGTATTTT CASSATGVGTDTQYF
TRBD2 TRBJ2-1 TRBV2 once TGTGCCGGGACTCCCCAAGCGGGGAGCTACAATGAGCAGTTCTTC CAGTPQAGSYNEQFF
TRBD2 TRBJ2-5 TRBV18 NA TGTGCCAGCTCACCAAGGACTAGCGGGGTCCAAGAGACCCAGTACTTC CASSPRTSGVQETQYF
TRBD1 TRBJ2-7 TRBV18 NA TGTGCCAGCTCCCGGCAGGGGGCGGACGAGCAGTACTTC CASSRQGADEQYF
NA TRBJ1-2 TRBV21-1 NA TGTGCCAGCAGCAAACTCGGCAGGGGAGGGTCTGTTGGCTATGGCTACACCTTC CASSKLGRGGSVGYGYTF
NA TRBJ1-1 TRBV7-2 NA TGTGCCAGCAGCTTAGGAACAGAGAACACTGAAGCTTTCTTT CASSLGTENTEAFF
NA TRBJ2-7 TRBV7-9 NA TGTGCCAGCAGCTCAGACAGGCGTGTGGCCTACGAGCAGTACTTC CASSSDRRVAYEQYF